This T cell receptor (beta chain) emerged from a study of blood T cell repertoires in COVID-19. CDR3 length equals 15 residues. Trimming stripped 7 bases from V and 0 bases from J, with 10 bases between. CDR1 MDHEN and CDR2 SYDVKM come from the germline V gene. To note about this clone: Other DNA sequences from this sample encode an identical CDR3 as well.

The table came from immunoSEQ multiplex PCR; TCRdb's copy has only in-frame clones and leaves some out. Of over 110,000 clones in the sample, roughly 79% were seen once. The chain is built from TRBV28 and TRBJ2-6; possible D gene TRBD1, 6 bases. The sequence came from a human donor in a cohort sampled during active COVID-19. Specimen: peripheral blood. The CDR3 region has the DNA TGTGCCAGCATTCAAGGGGGCTCTGGGGCCAACGTCCTGACTTTC. Translating it yields CASIQGGSGANVLTF.